The sequence of this TCR beta chain was determined in a study of CDR3 diversity in severe acne. TCRdb processed the PCR reads anew with MiXCR; each CDR3 protein has one entry. This sample yields 100,000 or so distinct CDR3 sequences, of which under 60% are seen a single time; over 10% belongs to the top ten. This clonotype has just a few counts. V lost 7 bases and J lost 0, with 10 bases in between. CDR1 SGHTA and CDR2 FQGNSA come from the germline V gene. The CDR3 totals 15 residues. This chain joins TRBV7-2 and TRBJ2-6; D is undetermined. Input material: blood. This TCR was sampled from a male donor with acne. The CDR3 region has the DNA TGTGCCAGCATTCAAAAAGACTCTGGGGCCAACGTCCTGACTTTC. It codes for CASIQKDSGANVLTF.